The following is a T cell receptor (beta chain) sequence with its context. It lacks a known antigen. One base away there is no much larger clone; base qualities are not given. The record originates from a study of blood T cell repertoires in COVID-19 (dated by TCRdb to about 2020). In terms of the full investigation: Samples from collaborators originated in the United States, Italy and Spain and spanned both the acute and convalescent phases of COVID-19. The material from the prospective study consisted of cDNA or gDNA derived from T cells, B-cell-depleted T cells, or PBMCs. Subjects who had been exposed to COVID-19, were actively infected with it, or had recovered from it provided the deeply sampled blood TCRbeta repertoires that made up the dataset. The repertoires were released in a freely available public database intended as a resource for research on the immune response to SARS-CoV-2. The samples were drawn from two sources: the first 160 participants of the ongoing ImmuneRACE study, and 1,000 to 1,500 subjects contributed by 6 global collaborators. The sample metadata nearly always contained a de-identified subject ID, COVID-19 status, age in years and sex. Where HLA class I and class II types were available, the types were taken from metadata supplied by the sample provider, not from assay-based typing. What the authors observed across the whole study: The quantity of clinical and demographic metadata differed by source and by participant and was supplied without curation.

TCRbeta CDR3 regions were amplified from genomic DNA by means of the immunoSEQ Assay, a bias-controlled multiplex PCR. Regarding the original processing steps: The number of nucleated cells in each sample was estimated from the amplification of reference gene primers within the assay. Sequence reads were collapsed and filtered to measure the absolute abundance of every unique TCRbeta CDR3 rearrangement. For each sample, productive Simpson clonality was calculated as the square root of Simpson's diversity index across productive rearrangements. The immuneACCESS repertoire file appears here via TCRdb, limited to in-frame rearrangements. These files lack a portion of the clones; in checked studies, under half of the deficit traces to unresolved V genes, and the cause of the others is not known. The V and J calls and clone size were taken over from that table, and D and trimming were inferred from the DNA. For this sample the table gives hundreds of thousands of clones, of which 88% were detected only once. The ten largest clones take up about 6.7% of the sample.

One collaborating source in Seattle enrolled patients while the patients were actively infected and followed the patients over time throughout the course of disease. Each collaborating institution followed its own protocols to collect whole blood in K2EDTA tubes. Collaborator samples were shipped for TCRbeta analysis as frozen whole blood, isolated PBMCs, or DNA extracted from either sample type. This TCR came from a woman aged 25 to 39 with COVID-19, enrolled during active disease. The sequenced sample consisted of peripheral blood.

The CDR3 reads CASSQEPVAGGGQETQYF. The DNA is as follows: TGCGCCAGCAGCCAAGAGCCTGTAGCGGGAGGGGGTCAAGAGACCCAGTACTTC. The chain was built from TRBV4-3 and TRBJ2-5, with 11 bases in between that match TRBD2. V is cut back by 0 bases and J by 2 bases, with 8 bases in the junction unmatched. The CDR3 measures 18 amino acids from cysteine to phenylalanine. Only the CDR3 part of the read is kept: 54 bases, read in frame from the first base. The germline V gene gives CDR1 as LGHNA and CDR2 as YSLEER.